A single sample is the source of the 29 T cell receptor beta chains below, sequenced in a study of T cell responses to AZD1222 COVID-19 vaccine. The method was immunoSEQ multiplex PCR; TCRdb's version includes in-frame clones alone and lacks a portion of them. There are approximately 85,000 clones in the sample; 65% to 90% occur only once, and roughly 6.5% lies in the top ten. The sample here was peripheral blood, taken on day 0 of AZD1222 vaccination. All receptors come from an adult in good health.

The rearrangement links TRBV5-1 to TRBJ2-3; perhaps TRBD1 as D (5 bases). V was clipped by 4 bases and J by 0 bases, with 12 bases between them. CDR1 and CDR2 from the germline V gene are SGHRS and YFSETQ. CDR3 length: 15 amino acids. Here the CDR3 reads CASSRQGSSTDTQYF. The CDR3 nucleotides read TGCGCCAGCAGCCGCCAGGGCAGCAGCACAGATACGCAGTATTTT.

This CDR3 reads CASSMAYGGNEQFF. DNA for the CDR3: TGTGCCAGCAGTATGGCATACGGGGGCAATGAGCAGTTCTTC. V usage is TRBV6-4 and J usage is TRBJ2-1; D may be TRBD2 (6 bases). Germline V gene lookup returns CDR1 MRHNA and CDR2 SNTAGT. The CDR3 is 14 amino acids. V was trimmed by 5 bases and J by 6 bases, leaving 14 bases between them.

V is TRBV4-2 and J is TRBJ1-2; D not certain. This CDR3 has 15 residues. Trimming left V 2 bases short and J 4 bases short, with 14 bases between. CDR1 and CDR2 from the germline V gene are LGHNA and YNFKEQ. As DNA, the CDR3 is TGTGCCAGCAGCCAAAATATAGTCTCTCCCTATGGCTACACCTTC. This gives the protein CASSQNIVSPYGYTF.

The chain has TRBV7-8 and TRBJ1-5; TRBD1 matches at 11 bases. CDR3 length equals 17 residues. V lost 4 bases and J lost 3; bases outside the gene matches: 8. Germline V lookup: CDR1 SGHVS, CDR2 FQNEAQ. The CDR3 protein is CASSSADRGPDNQPQHF. In DNA, the CDR3 is TGTGCCAGCAGCTCCGCGGACAGGGGGCCTGACAATCAGCCCCAGCATTTT.

This clone was picked up one time. V and J are TRBV6-5 and TRBJ1-2; TRBD1 matches at 9 bases. The length of the CDR3 is 16 residues. The trim removed 0 bases at V and 5 bases at J, leaving 7 bases unmatched. CDR1 and CDR2 (germline): MNHEY, SVGAGI. The CDR3 DNA reads as TGTGCCAGCAGTTACTCGTCACAGGGGGCTTGGTATGGCTACACCTTC. This encodes CASSYSSQGAWYGYTF.

The CDR3 here is CASSPGVYGYTF. CDR3 DNA sequence: TGTGCCAGCAGTCCCGGAGTGTATGGCTACACCTTC. The chain combines TRBV6-5 with TRBJ1-2; unclear D gene. Trimming cost V 5 bases and J 5 bases, with 9 bases left between them. The CDR3 loop spans 12 amino acids. The germline V gene has CDR1 MNHEY and CDR2 SVGAGI.

This sequence joins TRBV2 and TRBJ1-3, with a possible D match to TRBD1 (6 bases). There are 14 residues in the CDR3. V was shortened by 7 bases and J by 0 bases, with 10 bases between the two germline ends. CDR1 is SNHLY, CDR2 FYNNEI, per germline. The DNA for the CDR3 is TGTGCCAGCACCGGGGGGCTCTCTGGAAACACCATATATTTT. It translates to CASTGGLSGNTIYF.

J is TRBJ1-4 and V is TRBV4-2; a possible D gene is TRBD1 (5 bases). This CDR3 region has 16 residues. CDR1 is LGHNA, CDR2 YNFKEQ, per germline. V was cut by 0 bases and J by 4 bases, with 12 bases left in between. The CDR3 DNA reads as TGTGCCAGCAGCCAAGACGGAACGACAGTTAATGAAAAACTGTTTTTT. Its protein product is CASSQDGTTVNEKLFF.

The chain has TRBV6-2 or TRBV6-3 and TRBJ2-7; 7 nucleotides match TRBD2. This CDR3 has 18 amino acids. The V and J ends lost 5 bases and 4 bases, in that order; junction bases with no gene match: 20. Germline CDR1 and CDR2: MNHEY and SVGEGT. The CDR3 DNA is TGTGCCAGCAGTAACGAACTAACTAGCGTCGGGAGAACTTACGAGCAGTACTTC. Translating it yields CASSNELTSVGRTYEQYF.

V gene TRBV25-1 combines with J gene TRBJ1-6, with D tentatively TRBD1 (5 bases). Deletions cut 5 bases from V and 10 bases from J, with 15 bases between. The CDR3 spans 14 residues. Germline CDR1 is MGHDK and CDR2 is SYGVNS. The CDR3 DNA is TGTGCCAGCAGTTTGGGGGTATACGGGTCACCCCTCCACTTT. This gives the protein CASSLGVYGSPLHF.

This sequence joins TRBV30 and TRBJ1-1, with a weak D call TRBD1 (5 bases). CDR3 size: 12 residues. CDR1 GTSNPN and CDR2 SVGIG come from the germline V gene (reference sequence). V was pared by 0 bases and J by 7 bases, with 9 bases between. The CDR3 DNA follows: TGTGCCTGGAGTGTACGGGGCGGTGAAGCTTTCTTT. This sequence encodes CAWSVRGGEAFF.

In its sample, this clone was seen many times. The chain combines TRBV29-1 with TRBJ2-7; TRBD2 aligns across 11 bases. The CDR3 has 13 amino acids. V lost 7 bases and J lost 7; bases outside the gene matches: 9. Germline CDR1 SQVTM, CDR2 ANQGSEA. CDR3 in DNA: TGCAGCGGTTTACTAGCGGGAGAGGGGGAGCAGTACTTC. Translated: CSGLLAGEGEQYF.

The count of this clone is one. The V call is TRBV2, the J call TRBJ2-5, with a tentative D call TRBD2 (6 bases). Germline V gives CDR1 SNHLY, CDR2 FYNNEI. Deletions cut 4 bases from V and 9 bases from J, with 18 bases between. The CDR3 loop spans 14 amino acids. CDR3 in amino acids: CASSGGGALGAQYF. For the CDR3, the DNA is TGTGCCAGCAGTGGAGGAGGGGCCCTAGGGGCCCAGTACTTC. Full variable domain (missing parts from reference TRBV2 and TRBJ2-5): EPEVTQTPSHQVTQMGQEVILRCVPISNHLYFYWYRQILGQKVEFLVSFYNNEISEKSEIFDDQFSVERPDGSNFTLKIRSTKLEDSAMYFCASSGGGALGAQYFGPGTRLLVL.

V usage is TRBV29-1 and J usage is TRBJ2-7, with 7 positions matching TRBD1. This CDR3 spans 13 amino acids. Unmatched junction bases numbered 6, after V lost 4 bases and J lost 3 bases. The germline V gene encodes CDR1 SQVTM and CDR2 ANQGSEA. CDR3 region: CSVVPRGFYEQYF. The CDR3 nucleotides read TGCAGCGTTGTTCCCAGGGGGTTCTACGAGCAGTACTTC.

V and J are TRBV6-5 and TRBJ2-7, with a tentative D call TRBD2 (5 bases). V was cut by 5 bases and J by 6 bases, with 11 bases left in between. CDR3 size: 12 residues. Germline V CDR1 and CDR2: MNHEY, SVGAGI. CDR3 bases: TGTGCCAGCAGTCAGGACTCTCTCGAGCAGTACTTC. Translation: CASSQDSLEQYF.

The chain recombines TRBV6-5 with TRBJ1-1; D not resolved. Germline V gene lookup returns CDR1 MNHEY and CDR2 SVGAGI. V shed 4 bases and J shed 1 base, with 7 bases lying between them. The CDR3 has 13 residues. The CDR3 region has the DNA TGTGCCAGCAGTTCTTCAGGGAACACTGAAGCTTTCTTT. Amino acids: CASSSSGNTEAFF.

The chain links TRBV6-2 or TRBV6-3 to TRBJ2-7, with 10 bases aligning to TRBD2. V shed 4 bases, J shed 6 bases, and the junction held 18 bases outside the gene matches. CDR1 MNHEY and CDR2 SVGEGT come from the germline V gene. This CDR3 has 18 residues. This CDR3 is CASSSSLAGVTPGSEQYF. Here the CDR3 DNA reads TGTGCCAGCAGTTCATCTCTAGCGGGAGTAACACCCGGATCCGAGCAGTACTTC.

The chain is built from TRBV19 and TRBJ2-5; 11 nucleotides agree with TRBD1. Unmatched junction bases numbered 3, after V lost 5 bases and J lost 1 base. CDR1 LNHDA and CDR2 SQIVND come from the germline V gene (reference sequence). The CDR3 length is 15 residues. Here the CDR3 reads CASSSGTGGQETQYF. CDR3 bases: TGTGCCAGTAGTTCCGGGACAGGGGGCCAAGAGACCCAGTACTTC.

The V gene is TRBV5-1, the J gene TRBJ2-7; 7 nucleotides line up with TRBD1. The V segment lost 3 bases and the J segment 0 bases; nucleotides outside the gene matches: 12. The CDR3 totals 17 residues. Germline CDR1 is SGHRS and CDR2 is YFSETQ. The CDR3 protein is CASSYPPGTDFSYEQYF. The CDR3 region has the DNA TGCGCCAGCAGCTATCCCCCCGGGACAGACTTCTCCTACGAGCAGTACTTC. The full variable domain, rest sourced from reference TRBV5-1 and TRBJ2-7, is KAGVTQTPRYLIKTRGQQVTLSCSPISGHRSVSWYQQTPGQGLQFLFEYFSETQRNKGNFPGRFSGRQFSNSRSEMNVSTLELGDSALYLCASSYPPGTDFSYEQYFGPGTRLTVT.

This chain joins TRBV10-3 and TRBJ1-1; 7 nucleotides match TRBD1. Germline CDR1 is ENHRY and CDR2 is SYGVKD. CDR3 length: 15 residues. V shed 5 bases and J 0 bases; nucleotides not matched to a gene: 6. The CDR3 DNA reads TGTGCCATCAGTCCCAGGGGGGGGATGAACACTGAAGCTTTCTTT. Translation: CAISPRGGMNTEAFF.

This chain joins TRBV20-1 and TRBJ2-7; no definite D call. V lost 6 bases, J lost 3 bases, and 9 bases lay in between. The length of the CDR3 is 11 residues. CDR1 DFQATT and CDR2 SNEGSKA come from the germline V gene (reference sequence). This chain's CDR3 is CSAASLYEQYF. CDR3 sequence (DNA): TGCAGTGCAGCAAGCCTCTACGAGCAGTACTTC.

V is TRBV19 and J is TRBJ1-1; D unresolved. The germline CDR1 and CDR2 sequences are LNHDA and SQIVND (reference sequence). V lost 3 bases and J lost 0, with 14 bases in between. The CDR3 spans 16 residues. The CDR3 protein is CASSIHRDTMNTEAFF. CDR3 DNA: TGTGCCAGTAGTATCCACCGGGATACCATGAACACTGAAGCTTTCTTT.

V gene TRBV5-1 combines with J gene TRBJ2-5; D is uncertain. Germline V gene lookup returns CDR1 SGHRS and CDR2 YFSETQ. Deletions cut 4 bases from V and 2 bases from J, with 9 bases between. The length of the CDR3 is 13 residues. The CDR3 DNA reads as TGCGCCAGCAGCCCGGGTGGGCAAGAGACCCAGTACTTC. This gives the protein CASSPGGQETQYF.

The V call is TRBV5-5, the J call TRBJ1-4, with TRBD1 identical over 8 bases. The junction had 9 bases not matched to a gene; V was cut back by 1 base and J by 10 bases. The CDR3 is 15 residues long. CDR1 is SGHKS and CDR2 is YYEKEE in the germline V gene (reference sequence). The CDR3 is CASSLFGQGEGKLFF. The CDR3 DNA follows: TGTGCCAGCAGCTTGTTCGGACAGGGAGAAGGAAAACTGTTTTTT.

The chain uses TRBV5-5 and TRBJ2-3, with TRBD2 matching over 10 bases. Germline V gives CDR1 SGHKS, CDR2 YYEKEE (reference sequence). The CDR3 is 15 amino acids. Trimming removed 1 base from V and 4 bases from J; junction bases left unmatched: 3. The CDR3 DNA reads as TGTGCCAGCAGCTTGACCAGCGGGGGGGCAGATACGCAGTATTTT. Translation gives CASSLTSGGADTQYF.

V and J are TRBV3-1 (or the pseudogene TRBV3-2) and TRBJ1-2; D remains unclear. The V and J ends lost 4 bases and 7 bases respectively, with 19 bases between them. The germline gives CDR1 LGHDT, CDR2 YNNKEL (reference sequence). This CDR3 comprises 15 residues. In DNA, the CDR3 is TGTGCCAGCAGCCCCCCGTTTCGGTCTGCGGGTGGCTACACCTTC. It yields the protein CASSPPFRSAGGYTF.

This clone was counted once. V and J are TRBV29-1 and TRBJ1-2; no clear D. The CDR3 runs 12 residues. Per the germline V gene, CDR1 is SQVTM and CDR2 is ANQGSEA. V was clipped by 0 bases and J by 8 bases, with 10 bases between them. CDR3 sequence reads: CSVEDTMGGYTF. Written as DNA, the CDR3 is TGCAGCGTTGAAGACACTATGGGGGGCTACACCTTC. Full variable domain (remainder filled in from reference TRBV29-1 and TRBJ1-2): SAVISQKPSRDICQRGTSLTIQCQVDSQVTMMFWYRQQPGQSLTLIATANQGSEATYESGFVIDKFPISRPNLTFSTLTVSNMSPEDSSIYLCSVEDTMGGYTFGSGTRLTVV.

V and J are TRBV4-1 and TRBJ1-1; D is unresolved. This CDR3 has 14 residues. CDR1 and CDR2 from the germline V gene are MGHRA and YSYEKL. The ends were cut back, 0 bases at V and 5 bases at J, with 10 bases in the middle. The CDR3 nucleotides read TGCGCCAGCAGCCAAGAGCCTACGGGGACTGAAGCTTTCTTT. Its translation: CASSQEPTGTEAFF.

The chain combines TRBV6-1 with TRBJ2-2; 8 bases align to TRBD1. Germline CDR1 reads MNHNS; CDR2 reads SASEGT. There are 17 residues in the CDR3. Trimming cost V 1 base and J 4 bases; bases outside gene matches: 8. CDR3 nucleotide sequence: TGTGCCAGCAGTGAAGGGGTCCCAGGGGGCGGCACCGGGGAGCTGTTTTTT. Amino acids: CASSEGVPGGGTGELFF.